A selection of T cell receptor beta chains follows, all from one sample in a study of Ad26.COV2.S vaccination and SARS-CoV-2 variants. Sequencing was performed with immunoSEQ multiplex PCR; in TCRdb, only in-frame clones are kept and a portion is missing. The table includes around 300,000 clones, 90% detected once. The input for sequencing was peripheral blood, taken in a trial of Ad26.COV2.S vaccine versus placebo. The receptors shown here come from a person aged 18-65 years who received the Ad26.COV2.S COVID-19 vaccine or a placebo. The CDR3 runs from the conserved cysteine through the conserved F or W. D genes are given only for firm matches. Rows give clone size only sometimes, using once, few, many, or a class for an expanded clone.

TRBJ1-1	TRBV4-3	-	-	TGCGCCAGCAGCCAAGATCCCCAGGCAGCCACTGAAGCTTTCTTT	CASSQDPQAATEAFF
TRBJ1-2	TRBV28	-	-	TGTGCCAGCAATGCCTTAGATATGATTTACACCTTC	CASNALDMIYTF
TRBJ1-5	TRBV6-2/TRBV6-3	-	-	TGTGCCAGCAGTATAGTGGCACCTCAGCCCCAGCATTTT	CASSIVAPQPQHF
TRBJ1-6	TRBV11-2	-	-	TGTGCCAGCAGCCCCCACGTAGGACGCTCCTATAATTCACCCCTCCACTTT	CASSPHVGRSYNSPLHF
TRBJ2-1	TRBV3-1/TRBV3-2	TRBD2	-	TGTGCCAGCAGCGCCCATAGGGGCGGGGGGGCCGTGGGTGAGCAGTTCTTC	CASSAHRGGGAVGEQFF
TRBJ1-1	TRBV2	-	-	TGTGCCAGCAGTGAGCCCAACATGAACACTGAAGCTTTCTTT	CASSEPNMNTEAFF
TRBJ2-7	TRBV7-8	TRBD2	-	TGTGCCAGCAGCTTAGCGCTTGCAGCGGGGGCATCTAATTACGAGCAGTACTTC	CASSLALAAGASNYEQYF
TRBJ2-2	TRBV30	-	few	TGTGCCTGGAGTGTAGTGTGGAATACCGGGGAGCTGTTTTTT	CAWSVVWNTGELFF
TRBJ2-3	TRBV10-1	-	-	TGCGCCAGCAGTGGAGCTAGGGAAGCCAATACGCAGTATTTT	CASSGAREANTQYF
TRBJ1-6	TRBV7-6	-	-	TGTGCCAGCAGCTTAGAGGCGGGGTCACCCCTCCACTTT	CASSLEAGSPLHF
TRBJ2-2	TRBV27	-	-	TGTGCCAGCACCCCCGCGCAGGGGTGGGACACCGGGGAGCTGTTTTTT	CASTPAQGWDTGELFF
TRBJ1-5	TRBV4-1	-	-	TGCGCCAGCAGCCAAGACCCCCCGGCAGGGTGGCAGCCCCAGCATTTT	CASSQDPPAGWQPQHF
TRBJ1-3	TRBV12-5	-	-	TGTGCTAGTGGTTGGGGTGGATCTGGAAACACCATATATTTT	CASGWGGSGNTIYF
TRBJ1-1	TRBV19	TRBD1	-	TGTGCCAGTAGTATAGGACAGGGGGTGCACACTGAAGCTTTCTTT	CASSIGQGVHTEAFF
TRBJ1-4	TRBV6-5	-	-	TGTGCCAGCAGGTGGGGAGGGCATAATGAAAAACTGTTTTTT	CASRWGGHNEKLFF
TRBJ1-1	TRBV10-2	-	-	TGCGCCAGCAGTTGGACACAGGGGAACACTGAAGCTTTCTTT	CASSWTQGNTEAFF
TRBJ1-1	TRBV27	TRBD1	-	TGTGCCAGCAGGACTTTGGGACAGTTGAACACTGAAGCTTTCTTT	CASRTLGQLNTEAFF
TRBJ1-1	TRBV4-3	-	-	TGCGCCAGCAGCCAAGACATACAGTGGGACACTGAAGCTTTCTTT	CASSQDIQWDTEAFF
TRBJ2-2	TRBV7-2	TRBD1	-	TGTGCCAGCAGCTTAACCCACCAGGGGGACACCGGGGAGCTGTTTTTT	CASSLTHQGDTGELFF
TRBJ1-2	TRBV29-1	TRBD1	few	TGCAGCGTTTCCGGGACAGGGGTCTATGGCTACACCTTC	CSVSGTGVYGYTF
TRBJ1-5	TRBV12-5	-	-	TGTGCTAGTGGTTTCGTAAGGTTGGGGGAGGTGGATCAGCCCCAGCATTTT	CASGFVRLGEVDQPQHF
TRBJ1-2	TRBV4-3	-	-	TGCGCCAGCAGCCAAGCGTTAACAGCCTTGTACTATGGCTACACCTTC	CASSQALTALYYGYTF
TRBJ2-3	TRBV25-1	-	-	TGTGCCAGCAGTGTAACGGGGGGCACAGATACGCAGTATTTT	CASSVTGGTDTQYF
TRBJ2-7	TRBV12-3/TRBV12-4	-	-	TGTGCCAGCAGTTTAGGGGCCCACGAGCAGTACTTC	CASSLGAHEQYF
TRBJ1-1	TRBV19	-	-	TGTGCCAGTAGACAGTTTAACACTGAAGCTTTCTTT	CASRQFNTEAFF
TRBJ2-2	TRBV6-2/TRBV6-3	-	-	TGTGCCAGCAGTTTCCCAGCCGGGGAGCTGTTTTTT	CASSFPAGELFF
TRBJ1-1	TRBV14	-	-	TGTGCCAGCAGCGGCCCCCGACCGAACACTGAAGCTTTCTTT	CASSGPRPNTEAFF